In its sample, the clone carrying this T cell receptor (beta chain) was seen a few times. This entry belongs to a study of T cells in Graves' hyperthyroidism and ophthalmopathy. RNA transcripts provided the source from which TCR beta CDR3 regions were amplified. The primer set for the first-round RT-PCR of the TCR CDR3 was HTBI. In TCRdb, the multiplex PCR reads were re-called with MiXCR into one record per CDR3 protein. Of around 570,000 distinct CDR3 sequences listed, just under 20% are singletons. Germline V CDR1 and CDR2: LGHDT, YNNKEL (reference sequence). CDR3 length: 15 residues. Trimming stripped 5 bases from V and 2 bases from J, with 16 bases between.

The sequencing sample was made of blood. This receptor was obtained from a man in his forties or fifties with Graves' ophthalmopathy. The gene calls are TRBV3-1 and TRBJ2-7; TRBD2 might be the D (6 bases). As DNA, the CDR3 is TGTGCCAGCAGCTTACCGGGACTCTCTACCTACGAGCAGTACTTC. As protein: CASSLPGLSTYEQYF.